This is a list of T cell receptor beta chains from one sample in a study of beta chain features in type 1 diabetes. Measured with immunoSEQ multiplex PCR; TCRdb has only the in-frame clones, and not every one. Here the sample spans 500,000 to 650,000 clones, roughly 12% being singletons. Sequencing used naive CD4+ T cells from blood. These receptors originate from a man aged 25 to 40 with type 1 diabetes. Both conserved end residues are part of each CDR3.

j_gene: TRBJ2-3; v_gene: TRBV9; CDR3aa: CASSVAPGLAGTDTQYF
j_gene: TRBJ2-1; v_gene: TRBV29-1; CDR3aa: CSVARFGGRYNEQFF
j_gene: TRBJ2-7; v_gene: TRBV28; CDR3aa: CASNLGDRGHEQYF
j_gene: TRBJ1-2; v_gene: TRBV11-2; CDR3aa: CASSFGQGDSGYTF
j_gene: TRBJ2-5; v_gene: TRBV4-2; CDR3aa: CASSPRLAGGQETQYF
j_gene: TRBJ2-7; v_gene: TRBV5-1; CDR3aa: CASSLRGQGVHEQYF
j_gene: TRBJ2-7; v_gene: TRBV4-3; CDR3aa: CASSQDRRAGQYF
j_gene: TRBJ2-2; v_gene: TRBV7-3; CDR3aa: CASSKTGGAGTGELFF
j_gene: TRBJ2-4; v_gene: TRBV6-5; CDR3aa: CASSYSTGEGKNIQYF
j_gene: TRBJ2-7; v_gene: TRBV4-3; CDR3aa: CASNNRGDYEQYF
j_gene: TRBJ2-5; v_gene: TRBV5-1; CDR3aa: CASSLSSVSRGRGETQYF
j_gene: TRBJ1-1; v_gene: TRBV7-2; CDR3aa: CASSLKDRSNTEAFF
j_gene: TRBJ2-5; v_gene: TRBV7-9; CDR3aa: CASKRDQETQYF
j_gene: TRBJ1-1; v_gene: TRBV7-2; CDR3aa: CASSWGGQEAFF
j_gene: TRBJ2-2; v_gene: TRBV19; CDR3aa: CASSSQGAVGELFF
j_gene: TRBJ2-7; v_gene: TRBV7-2; CDR3aa: CASSLVGQAEQYF
j_gene: TRBJ1-2; v_gene: TRBV29-1; CDR3aa: CSVEGQGRNYGYTF
j_gene: TRBJ2-6; v_gene: TRBV7-2; CDR3aa: CASSPGHTAGANVLTF
j_gene: TRBJ1-1; v_gene: TRBV7-3; CDR3aa: CASSLTWNTEAFF